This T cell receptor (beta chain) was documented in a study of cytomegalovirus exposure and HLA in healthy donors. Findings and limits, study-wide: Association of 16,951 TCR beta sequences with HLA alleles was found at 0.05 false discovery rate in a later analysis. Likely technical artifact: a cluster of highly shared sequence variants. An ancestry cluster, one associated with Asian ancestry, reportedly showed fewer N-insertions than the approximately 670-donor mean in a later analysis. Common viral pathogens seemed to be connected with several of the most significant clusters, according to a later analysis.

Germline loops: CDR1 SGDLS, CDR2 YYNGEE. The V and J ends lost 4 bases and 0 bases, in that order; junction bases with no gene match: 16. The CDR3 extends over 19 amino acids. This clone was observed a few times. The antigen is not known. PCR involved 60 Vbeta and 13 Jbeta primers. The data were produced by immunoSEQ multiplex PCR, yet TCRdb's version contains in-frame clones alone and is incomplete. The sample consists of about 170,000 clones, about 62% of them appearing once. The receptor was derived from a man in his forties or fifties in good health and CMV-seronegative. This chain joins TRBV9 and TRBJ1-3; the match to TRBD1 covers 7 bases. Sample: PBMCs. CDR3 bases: TGTGCCAGCAGCCCCGGGGGCCCAGGGGGTGGGACCTCTGGAAACACCATATATTTT. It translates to CASSPGGPGGGTSGNTIYF.